Sequencing of this T cell receptor beta chain was carried out in a study of human T cells and chemical hapten exposure. Via MiXCR, TCRdb re-called the RACE reads, giving one row per CDR3 protein. The sample contains some 150,000 distinct CDR3 sequences, over 9.5% of which appear only once. Indicated time point: patch test 2, 6 weeks after DPC sensitization. The treatment: therapeutic diphenylcyclopropenone sensitization with weekly scalp DPC. Germline V gene lookup returns CDR1 DFQATT and CDR2 SNEGSKA (reference sequence). CDR3 length: 12 amino acids. Trimming took off 8 bases at V and 4 bases at J, with 12 bases between the two ends. The table lists this clonotype with many counts.

The chain recombines TRBV20-1 with TRBJ1-3; no clear D gene. The sequence came from a woman aged 45-59 years with alopecia areata. Some clones in this sample may be carry-over from other donors' samples. The sample here was whole blood, taken in connection with sensitization to the hapten diphenylcyclopropenone (DPC). As DNA, the CDR3 is TGCAGTACCTCCAGCTGGGGAAACACCATATATTTT. Its protein is CSTSSWGNTIYF.